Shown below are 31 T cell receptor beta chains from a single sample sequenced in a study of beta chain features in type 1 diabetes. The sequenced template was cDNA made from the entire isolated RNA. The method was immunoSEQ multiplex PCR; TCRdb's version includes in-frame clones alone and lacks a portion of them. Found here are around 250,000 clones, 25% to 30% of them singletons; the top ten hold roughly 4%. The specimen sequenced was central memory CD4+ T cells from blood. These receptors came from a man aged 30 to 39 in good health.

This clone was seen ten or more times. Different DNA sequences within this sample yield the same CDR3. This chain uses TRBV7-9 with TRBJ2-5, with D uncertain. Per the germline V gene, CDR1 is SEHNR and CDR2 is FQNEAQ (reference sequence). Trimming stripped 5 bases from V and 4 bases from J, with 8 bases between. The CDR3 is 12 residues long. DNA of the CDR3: TGTGCCAGCAGCCCAGCCGGAGAGACCCAGTACTTC. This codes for CASSPAGETQYF.

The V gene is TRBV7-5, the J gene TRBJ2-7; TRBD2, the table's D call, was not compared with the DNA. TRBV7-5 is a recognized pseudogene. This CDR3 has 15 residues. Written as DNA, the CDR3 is TGTGCCAGAAGCCCGGGACTAGCGGACTCCTACGAGCAGTACTTC. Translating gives CARSPGLADSYEQYF.

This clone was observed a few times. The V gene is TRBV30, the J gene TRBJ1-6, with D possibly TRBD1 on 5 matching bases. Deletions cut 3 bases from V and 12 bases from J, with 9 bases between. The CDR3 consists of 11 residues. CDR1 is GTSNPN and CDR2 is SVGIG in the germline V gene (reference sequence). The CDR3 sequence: CAWSSQGPLHF. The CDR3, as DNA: TGTGCCTGGAGCTCCCAGGGACCCCTCCACTTT.

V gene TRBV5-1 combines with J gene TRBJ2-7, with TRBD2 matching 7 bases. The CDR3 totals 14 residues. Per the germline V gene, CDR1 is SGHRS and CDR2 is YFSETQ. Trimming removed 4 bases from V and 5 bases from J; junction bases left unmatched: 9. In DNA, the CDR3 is TGCGCCAGCAGCCCAGCCCCGGGGAGGGACGAGCAGTACTTC. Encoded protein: CASSPAPGRDEQYF.

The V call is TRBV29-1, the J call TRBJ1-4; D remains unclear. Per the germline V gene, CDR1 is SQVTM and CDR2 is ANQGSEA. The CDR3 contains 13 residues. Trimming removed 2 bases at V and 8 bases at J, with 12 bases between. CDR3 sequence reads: CSVESGFGEKLFF. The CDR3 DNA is TGCAGCGTTGAATCCGGGTTTGGGGAAAAACTGTTTTTT.

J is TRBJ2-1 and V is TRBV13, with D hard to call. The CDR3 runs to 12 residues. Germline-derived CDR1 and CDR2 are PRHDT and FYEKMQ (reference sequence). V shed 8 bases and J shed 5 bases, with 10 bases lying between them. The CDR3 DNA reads TGTGCCAGCGGCCCGATTGACAATGAGCAGTTCTTC. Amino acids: CASGPIDNEQFF.

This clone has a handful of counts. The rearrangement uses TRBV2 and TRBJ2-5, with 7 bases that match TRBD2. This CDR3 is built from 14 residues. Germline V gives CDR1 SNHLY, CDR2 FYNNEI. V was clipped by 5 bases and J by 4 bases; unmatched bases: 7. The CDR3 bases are TGTGCCAGCAGTCCGTCGGGCGGGGGAGAGACCCAGTACTTC. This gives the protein CASSPSGGGETQYF.

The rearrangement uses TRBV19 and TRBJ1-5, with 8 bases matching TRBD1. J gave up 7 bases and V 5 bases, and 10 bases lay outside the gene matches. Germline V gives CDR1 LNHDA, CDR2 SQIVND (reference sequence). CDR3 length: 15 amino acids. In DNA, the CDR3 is TGTGCCAGTAGTGCCATAGACAGGGGCCTCCAGCCCCAGCATTTT. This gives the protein CASSAIDRGLQPQHF.

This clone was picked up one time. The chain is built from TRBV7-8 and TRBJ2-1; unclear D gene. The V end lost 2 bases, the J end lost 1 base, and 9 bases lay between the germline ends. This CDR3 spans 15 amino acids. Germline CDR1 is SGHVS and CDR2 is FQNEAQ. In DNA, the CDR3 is TGTGCCAGCAGCTTAAGTCGCCTGTCCTACAATGAGCAGTTCTTC. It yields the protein CASSLSRLSYNEQFF.

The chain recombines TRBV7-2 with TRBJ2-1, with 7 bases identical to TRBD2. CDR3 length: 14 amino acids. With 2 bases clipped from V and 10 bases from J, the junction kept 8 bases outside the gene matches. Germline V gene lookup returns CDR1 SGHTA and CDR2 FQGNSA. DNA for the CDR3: TGTGCCAGCAGCTTACGTGGGAGGGCCGGAGAGCAGTTCTTC. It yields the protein CASSLRGRAGEQFF.

The CDR3 DNA sequence: TGTGCCTGGAGCCCAGGGGGCCACGGAACCACTGAAGCTTTCTTT. Protein product: CAWSPGGHGTTEAFF. The V call is TRBV30, the J call TRBJ1-1, with 8 bases lining up with TRBD1. Germline assignment: CDR1 GTSNPN and CDR2 SVGIG (reference sequence). The CDR3 totals 15 residues. V dropped 3 bases and J dropped 4; count of bases not matched to a gene: 10.

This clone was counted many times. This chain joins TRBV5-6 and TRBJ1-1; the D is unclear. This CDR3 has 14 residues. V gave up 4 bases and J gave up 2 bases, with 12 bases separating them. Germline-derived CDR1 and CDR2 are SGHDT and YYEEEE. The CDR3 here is CASSPAGGNTEAFF. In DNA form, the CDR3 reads TGTGCCAGCAGCCCAGCGGGAGGTAACACTGAAGCTTTCTTT.

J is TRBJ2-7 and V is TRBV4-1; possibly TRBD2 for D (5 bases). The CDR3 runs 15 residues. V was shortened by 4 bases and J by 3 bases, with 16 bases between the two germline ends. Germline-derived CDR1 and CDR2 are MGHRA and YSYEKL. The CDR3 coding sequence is TGCGCCAGCAGCCCCCCAGTTGCCGAGGGCTACGAGCAGTACTTC. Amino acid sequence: CASSPPVAEGYEQYF.

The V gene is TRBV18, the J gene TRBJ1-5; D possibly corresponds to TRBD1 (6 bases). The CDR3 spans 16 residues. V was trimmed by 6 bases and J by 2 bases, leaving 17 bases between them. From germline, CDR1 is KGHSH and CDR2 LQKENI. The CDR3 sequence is CASSAGAERRNQPQHF. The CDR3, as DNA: TGTGCCAGCTCGGCGGGGGCGGAGAGGCGCAATCAGCCCCAGCATTTT.

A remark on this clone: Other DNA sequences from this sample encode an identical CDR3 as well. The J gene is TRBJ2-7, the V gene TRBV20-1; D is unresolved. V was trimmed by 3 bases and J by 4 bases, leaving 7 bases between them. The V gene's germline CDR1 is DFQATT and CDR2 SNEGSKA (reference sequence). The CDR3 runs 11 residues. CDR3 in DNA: TGCAGTGCTAGTTCGGAGTACGAGCAGTACTTC. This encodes CSASSEYEQYF.

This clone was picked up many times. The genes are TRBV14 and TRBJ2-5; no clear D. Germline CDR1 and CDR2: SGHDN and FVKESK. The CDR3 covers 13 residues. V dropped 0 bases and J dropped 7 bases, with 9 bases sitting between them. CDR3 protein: CASSQDRGLTQYF. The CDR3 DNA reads TGTGCCAGCAGCCAAGACCGTGGTTTGACCCAGTACTTC.

CDR3 nucleotide sequence: TGTGCCAGAATCGGGACAGCCTCCTACGAGCAGTACTTC. Translated, it gives CARIGTASYEQYF. This rearrangement joins TRBV5-6 to TRBJ2-7; 7 bases match TRBD1. The CDR3 runs 13 residues. J was trimmed by 0 bases and V by 8 bases; bases with no gene match: 5. Per the germline V gene, CDR1 is SGHDT and CDR2 is YYEEEE.

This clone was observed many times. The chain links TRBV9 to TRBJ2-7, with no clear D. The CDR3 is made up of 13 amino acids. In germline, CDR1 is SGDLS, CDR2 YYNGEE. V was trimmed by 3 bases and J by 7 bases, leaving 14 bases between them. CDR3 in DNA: TGTGCCAGCAGCGAGACTCCCGAAGGGGAGCAGTACTTC. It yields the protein CASSETPEGEQYF.

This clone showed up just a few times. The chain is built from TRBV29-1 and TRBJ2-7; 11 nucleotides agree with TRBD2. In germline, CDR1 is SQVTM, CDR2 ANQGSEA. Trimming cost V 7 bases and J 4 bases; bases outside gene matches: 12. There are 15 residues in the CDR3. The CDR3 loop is CSAPGLAEDIYEQYF. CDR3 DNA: TGCAGCGCCCCGGGACTAGCGGAGGACATTTACGAGCAGTACTTC.

The CDR3 coding sequence is TGTGCCTGGAGTGACAGGGACGCTGAAGCTTTCTTT. Translated: CAWSDRDAEAFF. The V and J genes are TRBV30 and TRBJ1-1, with D maybe TRBD1 (6 bases). V lost 1 base and J 6 bases, leaving 9 bases between the germline ends. The CDR3 is made up of 12 amino acids. Germline-derived CDR1 and CDR2 are GTSNPN and SVGIG (reference sequence).

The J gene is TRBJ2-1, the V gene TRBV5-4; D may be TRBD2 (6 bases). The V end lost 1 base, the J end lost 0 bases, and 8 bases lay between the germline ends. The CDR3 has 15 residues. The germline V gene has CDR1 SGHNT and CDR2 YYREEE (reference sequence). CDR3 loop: CASSLPGSSYNEQFF. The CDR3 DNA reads TGTGCCAGCAGCTTGCCCGGGAGCTCCTACAATGAGCAGTTCTTC.

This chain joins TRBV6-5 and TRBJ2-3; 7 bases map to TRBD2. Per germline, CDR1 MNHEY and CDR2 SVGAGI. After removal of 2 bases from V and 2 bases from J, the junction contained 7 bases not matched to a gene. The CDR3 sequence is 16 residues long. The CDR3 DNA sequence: TGTGCCAGCAGTTACGACGGAGCGGGAACCACAGATACGCAGTATTTT. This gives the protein CASSYDGAGTTDTQYF.

CDR3 nucleotides: TGCAGCGTTGTACCCCAGAGCACAGATACGCAGTATTTT. Amino acid sequence: CSVVPQSTDTQYF. The V gene is TRBV29-1, the J gene TRBJ2-3; D remains unclear. The CDR3 loop spans 13 amino acids. V gave up 4 bases and J gave up 0 bases, with 8 bases separating them. Germline V gene lookup returns CDR1 SQVTM and CDR2 ANQGSEA.

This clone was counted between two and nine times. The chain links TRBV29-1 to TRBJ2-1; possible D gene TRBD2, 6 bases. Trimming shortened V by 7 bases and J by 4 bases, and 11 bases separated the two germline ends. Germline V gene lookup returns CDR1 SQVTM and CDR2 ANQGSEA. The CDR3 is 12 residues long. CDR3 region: CSDLAAYNEQFF. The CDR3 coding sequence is TGCAGCGACTTAGCGGCATACAATGAGCAGTTCTTC.

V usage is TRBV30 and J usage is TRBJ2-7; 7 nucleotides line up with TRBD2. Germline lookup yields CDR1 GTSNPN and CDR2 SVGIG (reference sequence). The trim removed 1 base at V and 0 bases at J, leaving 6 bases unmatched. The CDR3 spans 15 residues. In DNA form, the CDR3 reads TGTGCCTGGAGTGGAGACCGGACTAGCTCCTACGAGCAGTACTTC. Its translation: CAWSGDRTSSYEQYF.

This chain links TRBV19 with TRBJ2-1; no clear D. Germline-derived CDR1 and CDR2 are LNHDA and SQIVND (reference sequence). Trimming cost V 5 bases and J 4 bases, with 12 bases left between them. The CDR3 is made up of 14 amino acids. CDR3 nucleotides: TGTGCCAGTAGTCCCGGGTTTTTATACAATGAGCAGTTCTTC. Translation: CASSPGFLYNEQFF.

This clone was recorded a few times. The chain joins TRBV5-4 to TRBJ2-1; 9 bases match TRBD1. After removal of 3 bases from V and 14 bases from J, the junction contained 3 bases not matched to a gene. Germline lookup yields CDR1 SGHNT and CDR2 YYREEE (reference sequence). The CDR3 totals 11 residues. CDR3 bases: TGTGCCAGCAGCTCCAGGGACAGGGAGTTCTTC. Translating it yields CASSSRDREFF.

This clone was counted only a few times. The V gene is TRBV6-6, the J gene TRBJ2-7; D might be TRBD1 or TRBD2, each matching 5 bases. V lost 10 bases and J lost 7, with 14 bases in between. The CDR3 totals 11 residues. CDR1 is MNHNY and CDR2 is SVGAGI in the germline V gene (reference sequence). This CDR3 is CATSEGREQYF. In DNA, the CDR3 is TGTGCCACCTCCGAGGGGAGAGAGCAGTACTTC.

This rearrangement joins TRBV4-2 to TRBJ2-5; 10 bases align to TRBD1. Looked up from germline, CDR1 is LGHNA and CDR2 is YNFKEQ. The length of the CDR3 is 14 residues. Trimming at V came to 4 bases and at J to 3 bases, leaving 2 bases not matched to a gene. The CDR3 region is CASSPGQGKETQYF. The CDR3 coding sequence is TGTGCCAGCAGCCCGGGACAGGGGAAAGAGACCCAGTACTTC.

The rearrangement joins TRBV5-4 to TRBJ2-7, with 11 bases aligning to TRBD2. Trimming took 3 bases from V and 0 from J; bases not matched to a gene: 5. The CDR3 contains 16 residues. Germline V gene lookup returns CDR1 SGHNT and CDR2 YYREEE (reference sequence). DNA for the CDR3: TGTGCCAGCAGCTATCTCACTAGCGGGGGCTCCTACGAGCAGTACTTC. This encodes CASSYLTSGGSYEQYF.

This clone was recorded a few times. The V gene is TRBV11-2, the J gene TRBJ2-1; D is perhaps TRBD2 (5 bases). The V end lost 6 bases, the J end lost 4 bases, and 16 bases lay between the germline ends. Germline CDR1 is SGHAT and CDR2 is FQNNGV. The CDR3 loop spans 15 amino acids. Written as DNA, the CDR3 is TGTGCCAGCAGTCGGAGAGCGGACCCGTACAATGAGCAGTTCTTC. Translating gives CASSRRADPYNEQFF.